These 29 T cell receptor beta chains were sequenced from one sample in a study of blood T cell repertoires in COVID-19. Clones were read by immunoSEQ multiplex PCR, and TCRdb kept only the in-frame ones, dropping some. The profile covers tens of thousands of clones, with over 75% appearing a single time and less than 15% taken by the ten largest. The sample consisted of peripheral blood. All receptors derive from a man in his 70s with acute or convalescent COVID-19.

The CDR3 sequence: CATSEQNQPQHF. DNA for the CDR3: TGTGCCACCAGTGAACAGAATCAGCCCCAGCATTTT. This chain uses TRBV24-1 with TRBJ1-5; D remains ambiguous. Germline loops: CDR1 KGHDR, CDR2 SFDVKD. This CDR3 has 12 residues. V dropped 4 bases and J dropped 4 bases, with 4 bases sitting between them.

This rearrangement joins TRBV20-1 to TRBJ1-1, with D perhaps matching TRBD1 (5 bases). V lost 3 bases to trimming and J lost 1 base, with 12 bases between them. This CDR3 is built from 14 residues. Per germline, CDR1 DFQATT and CDR2 SNEGSKA (reference sequence). The CDR3 nucleotides read TGCAGTGCTAGTGGGGCCCAGGGGAACACTGAAGCTTTCTTT. This codes for CSASGAQGNTEAFF.

This clone was observed a single time. The CDR3, as DNA: TGTGCCAGCAGTTACCGCTCAGGGAGGAGGGCCGGGGAGCTGTTTTTT. Its translation: CASSYRSGRRAGELFF. The chain recombines TRBV6-6 with TRBJ2-2; a possible D gene is TRBD2 (6 bases). Germline CDR1 and CDR2: MNHNY and SVGAGI (reference sequence). The CDR3 runs to 16 residues. Trimming removed 2 bases from V and 6 bases from J, with 16 bases in between.

V is TRBV5-1 and J is TRBJ2-7; TRBD1 might be the D (6 bases). Per the germline V gene, CDR1 is SGHRS and CDR2 is YFSETQ. The CDR3 is 15 amino acids. The V end lost 4 bases, the J end lost 0 bases, and 14 bases lay between the germline ends. The CDR3 region is CASSADRTSSYEQYF. In DNA form, the CDR3 reads TGCGCCAGCAGCGCAGACAGGACGAGCTCCTACGAGCAGTACTTC. The whole variable domain, filled in from reference TRBV5-1 and TRBJ2-7, reads KAGVTQTPRYLIKTRGQQVTLSCSPISGHRSVSWYQQTPGQGLQFLFEYFSETQRNKGNFPGRFSGRQFSNSRSEMNVSTLELGDSALYLCASSADRTSSYEQYFGPGTRLTVT.

V gene TRBV7-9 combines with J gene TRBJ1-1; D possibly corresponds to TRBD1 (6 bases). Trimming took off 4 bases at V and 4 bases at J, with 10 bases between the two ends. The CDR3 spans 13 residues. Germline loops: CDR1 SEHNR, CDR2 FQNEAQ (reference sequence). The DNA for the CDR3 is TGTGCCAGCAGCTCGGGGGGGCCCACTGAAGCTTTCTTT. Amino acids: CASSSGGPTEAFF.

The chain carries TRBV29-1 and TRBJ2-3, with 9 bases identical to TRBD2. The germline V gene has CDR1 SQVTM and CDR2 ANQGSEA. The CDR3 totals 14 residues. V lost 8 bases to trimming and J lost 1 base; unmatched junction nucleotides: 7. In DNA form, the CDR3 reads TGCAGCTCGGGGGTAGCGGGAGGCACAGATACGCAGTATTTT. Residues: CSSGVAGGTDTQYF.

The J gene is TRBJ2-7, the V gene TRBV6-1; TRBD1 matches 10 bases. This CDR3 contains 15 residues. Germline loops: CDR1 MNHNS, CDR2 SASEGT. V trimming: 0 bases; J trimming: 4 bases; junction bases outside the gene matches: 3. The CDR3 protein is CASSEAGTGAYEQYF. The CDR3 DNA reads TGTGCCAGCAGTGAAGCTGGGACAGGGGCGTACGAGCAGTACTTC.

This chain links TRBV6-4 with TRBJ2-3, with D possibly being TRBD1 (6 bases). Germline lookup yields CDR1 MRHNA and CDR2 SNTAGT. The CDR3 length is 15 residues. The V and J ends lost 4 bases and 4 bases respectively, with 15 bases between them. The CDR3 protein is CASSVQGQGPDTQYF. The DNA for the CDR3 is TGTGCCAGCAGTGTACAGGGCCAAGGACCAGATACGCAGTATTTT.

The chain carries TRBV10-3 and TRBJ1-5; 10 bases are shared with TRBD1. This CDR3 region has 14 residues. The trim removed 4 bases at V and 5 bases at J, leaving 2 bases unmatched. Germline V gene data show CDR1 as ENHRY and CDR2 as SYGVKD. The CDR3 sequence: CAISGTGGHQPQHF. In DNA, the CDR3 is TGTGCCATCAGTGGGACAGGGGGTCATCAGCCCCAGCATTTT.

The rearrangement uses TRBV7-2 and TRBJ1-5, with 8 bases identical to TRBD1. Trimming took 3 bases from V and 4 from J; bases not matched to a gene: 8. This CDR3 comprises 16 residues. Germline V gene sequence: CDR1 SGHTA, CDR2 FQGNSA. CDR3 residues: CASSLYVTGVNQPQHF. CDR3 DNA: TGTGCCAGCAGCTTGTATGTGACAGGGGTAAATCAGCCCCAGCATTTT.

This chain links TRBV15 with TRBJ1-6; maybe TRBD1 (6 bases). The CDR3 extends over 14 amino acids. Germline-derived CDR1 and CDR2 are LNHNV and YYDKDF (reference sequence). Trimming pared 0 bases from V and 9 bases from J, leaving 9 bases between. The CDR3 spells CATSRDRGSSPLHF. CDR3 nucleotides: TGTGCCACCAGCAGAGACAGGGGAAGTTCACCCCTCCACTTT. Full variable domain (outside the CDR3, taken from reference TRBV15 and TRBJ1-6): DAMVIQNPRYQVTQFGKPVTLSCSQTLNHNVMYWYQQKSSQAPKLLFHYYDKDFNNEADTPDNFQSRRPNTSFCFLDIRSPGLGDTAMYLCATSRDRGSSPLHFGNGTRLTVT.

This clone was seen a few times. The chain carries TRBV11-2 and TRBJ1-1; D unresolved. The V end was cut by 2 bases, the J end by 7 bases, with 11 bases between. In germline, CDR1 is SGHAT, CDR2 FQNNGV. This CDR3 contains 13 residues. In nucleotides, the CDR3 is TGTGCCAGCAGCTTAAGTTTAACCGGTGAAGCTTTCTTT. Residues: CASSLSLTGEAFF. The variable domain in full, completed from reference TRBV11-2 and TRBJ1-1, reads EAGVAQSPRYKIIEKRQSVAFWCNPISGHATLYWYQQILGQGPKLLIQFQNNGVVDDSQLPKDRFSAERLKGVDSTLKIQPAKLEDSAVYLCASSLSLTGEAFFGQGTRLTVV.

The chain links TRBV6-2 or TRBV6-3 to TRBJ2-2; TRBD1 aligns across 8 bases. The V gene's germline CDR1 is MNHEY and CDR2 SVGEGT. J was trimmed by 0 bases and V by 5 bases; bases with no gene match: 2. The CDR3 spans 15 residues. The CDR3 sequence is CASSRQGPNTGELFF. The CDR3 DNA is TGTGCCAGCAGTCGACAGGGGCCGAACACCGGGGAGCTGTTTTTT.

The chain combines TRBV18 with TRBJ2-1; the match to TRBD1 covers 9 bases. This CDR3 contains 14 residues. Germline CDR1 is KGHSH and CDR2 is LQKENI. Trimming at V came to 5 bases and at J to 6 bases, leaving 5 bases not matched to a gene. The CDR3: CASSSRQGGNEQFF. CDR3 sequence (DNA): TGTGCCAGCTCATCTCGACAGGGGGGCAATGAGCAGTTCTTC. The full variable domain, its missing parts supplied by reference TRBV18 and TRBJ2-1, is NAGVMQNPRHLVRRRGQEARLRCSPMKGHSHVYWYRQLPEEGLKFMVYLQKENIIDESGMPKERFSAEFPKEGPSILRIQQVVRGDSAAYFCASSSRQGGNEQFFGPGTRLTVL.

V and J are TRBV5-4 and TRBJ2-3; 10 bases map to TRBD1. This CDR3 region has 16 residues. V was pared by 4 bases and J by 3 bases, with 8 bases of the junction left unmatched. Looked up from germline, CDR1 is SGHNT and CDR2 is YYREEE (reference sequence). The chain's CDR3 is CASSAHRTGGTDTQYF. The DNA for the CDR3 is TGTGCCAGCAGCGCCCATCGGACAGGGGGAACAGATACGCAGTATTTT.

The chain links TRBV9 to TRBJ2-5; no clear D gene. From germline, CDR1 is SGDLS and CDR2 YYNGEE. The CDR3 has 12 residues. V was pared by 0 bases and J by 5 bases, with 5 bases between. Here the CDR3 reads CASSVDSETQYF. The DNA for the CDR3 is TGTGCCAGCAGCGTAGACAGTGAGACCCAGTACTTC.

The chain recombines TRBV4-2 with TRBJ2-2; a possible D gene is TRBD2 (6 bases). This CDR3 is built from 15 residues. CDR1 is LGHNA and CDR2 is YNFKEQ in the germline V gene. Trimming removed 1 base at V and 4 bases at J, with 10 bases between. The CDR3 bases are TGTGCCAGCAGCCAAGCGGACTATGGCACCGGGGAGCTGTTTTTT. Amino acids: CASSQADYGTGELFF.

This clone was counted once. The genes are TRBV19 and TRBJ1-2; 7 bases line up with TRBD1. From germline, CDR1 is LNHDA and CDR2 SQIVND (reference sequence). The V segment lost 3 bases and the J segment 4 bases; nucleotides outside the gene matches: 8. The CDR3 spans 15 residues. CDR3 bases: TGTGCCAGTAGTATCCTCGGGCCAGGGGGCTATGGCTACACCTTC. Amino acid sequence: CASSILGPGGYGYTF.

The rearrangement uses TRBV6-2 or TRBV6-3 and TRBJ1-5; D remains ambiguous. CDR1 and CDR2 (germline): MNHEY, SVGEGT. The CDR3 contains 14 residues. V lost 6 bases to trimming and J lost 0 bases, with 9 bases between them. CDR3 protein: CASSRPGSNQPQHF. In DNA, the CDR3 is TGTGCCAGCAGCCGACCGGGTAGCAATCAGCCCCAGCATTTT.

The V and J genes are TRBV7-3 and TRBJ2-2; TRBD2 agrees at 15 bases. The CDR3 runs to 20 residues. Germline CDR1 is SGHTA and CDR2 is FQGTGA. Unmatched junction bases numbered 12, after V lost 3 bases and J lost 4 bases. In DNA form, the CDR3 reads TGTGCCAGCAGCTTCCAGCCCAGGACTAGCGGGGGGGCCCGCACCGGGGAGCTGTTTTTT. It is translated as CASSFQPRTSGGARTGELFF.

The chain carries TRBV7-6 and TRBJ2-1; tentatively, D is TRBD2 (7 bases). Germline-derived CDR1 and CDR2 are SGHVS and FNYEAQ. The CDR3 spans 19 residues. V was trimmed by 1 base and J by 6 bases, leaving 25 bases between them. The CDR3 reads CASSLVREGGGVLSNEQFF. CDR3 sequence (DNA): TGTGCCAGCAGCTTAGTGAGGGAGGGGGGGGGCGTCCTCTCCAATGAGCAGTTCTTC.

J is TRBJ2-7 and V is TRBV5-5; D might be TRBD1 (6 bases). Germline CDR1 SGHKS, CDR2 YYEKEE (reference sequence). V lost 3 bases, J lost 1 base, and 11 bases lay in between. This CDR3 is built from 14 residues. Here the CDR3 reads CASSSRGSSYEQYV. The CDR3 DNA sequence: TGTGCCAGCAGCTCCAGGGGCTCTTCCTACGAGCAGTACGTC.

The V gene is TRBV6-6, the J gene TRBJ1-5; possible D gene TRBD1, 5 bases. V dropped 6 bases and J dropped 3 bases, with 6 bases sitting between them. There are 12 residues in the CDR3. The germline V gene encodes CDR1 MNHNY and CDR2 SVGAGI (reference sequence). CDR3 coding DNA: TGTGCCAGCAGGGACAACAATCAGCCCCAGCATTTT. It codes for CASRDNNQPQHF.

V usage is TRBV9 and J usage is TRBJ2-3; 14 nucleotides match TRBD2. The CDR3 is made up of 16 amino acids. Germline V gives CDR1 SGDLS, CDR2 YYNGEE. With 0 bases clipped from V and 4 bases from J, the junction kept 1 base outside the gene matches. The CDR3 DNA sequence: TGTGCCAGCAGCGTAGGACTAGCGGGAGGGTCAGATACGCAGTATTTT. It encodes CASSVGLAGGSDTQYF.

This chain links TRBV5-1 with TRBJ1-2; TRBD1 matches 7 bases. CDR1 and CDR2 from the germline V gene are SGHRS and YFSETQ. The CDR3 covers 15 residues. The junction had 8 bases not matched to a gene; V was cut back by 0 bases and J by 6 bases. The CDR3 here is CASSLDIGGGNGYTF. As DNA, the CDR3 is TGCGCCAGCAGCTTGGATATAGGGGGCGGTAATGGCTACACCTTC.

The chain recombines TRBV7-9 with TRBJ1-4; 9 bases are shared with TRBD1. Trimming removed 1 base from V and 5 bases from J; junction bases left unmatched: 2. CDR1 and CDR2 (germline): SEHNR, FQNEAQ (reference sequence). This CDR3 has 15 amino acids. The DNA for the CDR3 is TGTGCCAGCAGCTTAGGCGACAGGGGGAATGAAAAACTGTTTTTT. Its protein product is CASSLGDRGNEKLFF.

In its sample, this clone was seen once. This rearrangement joins TRBV5-4 to TRBJ2-1, with 7 bases fitting TRBD1. This CDR3 contains 15 residues. Per the germline V gene, CDR1 is SGHNT and CDR2 is YYREEE (reference sequence). The V and J ends lost 4 bases and 3 bases, in that order; junction bases with no gene match: 7. In DNA, the CDR3 is TGTGCCAGCAGCCACCCGGGACAGAACTACAATGAGCAGTTCTTC. This gives the protein CASSHPGQNYNEQFF. The full variable domain, completed using reference TRBV5-4 and TRBJ2-1, is ETGVTQSPTHLIKTRGQQVTLRCSSQSGHNTVSWYQQALGQGPQFIFQYYREEENGRGNFPPRFSGLQFPNYSSELNVNALELDDSALYLCASSHPGQNYNEQFFGPGTRLTVL.

This clone was recorded only once. V is TRBV6-5 and J is TRBJ2-5, with 7 bases matching TRBD2. The CDR3 spans 12 residues. Germline assignment: CDR1 MNHEY and CDR2 SVGAGI. Trimming at V came to 6 bases and at J to 5 bases, leaving 3 bases not matched to a gene. Here the CDR3 DNA reads TGTGCCAGCAGCCCCGGGGGGGAGACCCAGTACTTC. Translating it yields CASSPGGETQYF.

The chain links TRBV2 to TRBJ2-4, with TRBD2 matching over 12 bases. Trimming cost V 6 bases and J 2 bases; bases outside gene matches: 8. CDR1 and CDR2 (germline): SNHLY, FYNNEI. This CDR3 has 17 amino acids. The CDR3 DNA is TGTGCCAGCAGAAGGACTAGCGGGGCGACACCCAAAAACATTCAGTACTTC. The encoded protein is CASRRTSGATPKNIQYF. The complete variable domain, with remaining parts taken from reference TRBV2 and TRBJ2-4, reads EPEVTQTPSHQVTQMGQEVILRCVPISNHLYFYWYRQILGQKVEFLVSFYNNEISEKSEIFDDQFSVERPDGSNFTLKIRSTKLEDSAMYFCASRRTSGATPKNIQYFGAGTRLSVL.